This T cell receptor beta chain derives from a study of CD8+ T cells in alopecia areata. Sample treatment: oral pan-JAK inhibitor, 5-10 mg twice daily. About this clone: Its antigen is undetermined. Other DNA sequences from this sample encode an identical CDR3 as well.

Study results and caveats: Sequence data from scalp samples additionally include resident alphabeta T cells of normal skin.

CDR1 GTSNPN and CDR2 SVGIG come from the germline V gene (reference sequence). This CDR3 region has 11 residues. V was cut by 2 bases and J by 4 bases, with 6 bases left in between. cDNA serving as the sequencing template came from extracted, reverse transcribed RNA. Assay used: immunoSEQ multiplex PCR; TCRdb lists only in-frame clones, some missing. The sample has about 190,000 clones; about three fifths are singletons. The sequence came from a human donor with alopecia areata. The chain employs TRBV30 and TRBJ2-7, with no clear D. The input for sequencing was CD4+ T cells sorted from blood, taken at week 4, from a patient treated with tofacitinib. For the CDR3, the DNA is TGTGCCTGGAGTTGGGGATACGAGCAGTACTTC. It specifies CAWSWGYEQYF.